This T cell receptor beta chain was recorded in a study of shared clonotypes between healthy human individuals. Study as a whole: Three men and a couple of women, aged 18 to 49, were donors.

Study conclusions and caveats: Lower generation probabilities were found for non-shared clonotypes than for those shared by all four donors. Sharing across four donors was highest in naive CD4 (approximately 5%) and lowest in memory CD8 (approximately 0.4%).

Profiled with immunoSEQ multiplex PCR; TCRdb holds only in-frame clones, not every one. The sample shows 2 million or so clones, about 95% of them seen only once. The CDR3 extends over 14 amino acids. Trimming pared 8 bases from V and 8 bases from J, leaving 19 bases between. CDR1 is SNHLY and CDR2 is FYNNEI in the germline V gene. This clone was found once. Its cognate antigen is unknown. Only CD45RO-negative cells positively selected for CCR7 counted as naive CD8 cells, so terminally differentiated effector memory CD45RA+ cells were excluded. The source of this sequence is a young man in good health. The specimen was naive CD8+ T cells sorted from blood. This chain uses TRBV2 with TRBJ2-1, with D perhaps TRBD2 (5 bases). CDR3 bases: TGTGCCAGCGGGAGTCTCACCGACATTTATGAGCAGTTCTTC. Translating it yields CASGSLTDIYEQFF.